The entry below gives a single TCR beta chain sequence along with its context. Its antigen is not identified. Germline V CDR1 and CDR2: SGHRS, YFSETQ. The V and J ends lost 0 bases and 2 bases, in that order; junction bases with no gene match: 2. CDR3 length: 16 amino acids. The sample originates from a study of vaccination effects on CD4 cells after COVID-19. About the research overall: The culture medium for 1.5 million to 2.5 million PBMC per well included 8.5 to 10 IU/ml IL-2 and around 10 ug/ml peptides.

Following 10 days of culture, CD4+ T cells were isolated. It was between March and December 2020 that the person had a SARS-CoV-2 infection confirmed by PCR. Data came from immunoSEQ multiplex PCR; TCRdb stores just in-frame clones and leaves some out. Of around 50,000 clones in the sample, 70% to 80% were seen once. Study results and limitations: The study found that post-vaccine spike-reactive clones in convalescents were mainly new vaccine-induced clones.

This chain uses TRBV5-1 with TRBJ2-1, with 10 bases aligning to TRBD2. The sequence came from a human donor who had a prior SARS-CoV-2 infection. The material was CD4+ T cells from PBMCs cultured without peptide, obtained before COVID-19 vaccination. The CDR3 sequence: CASSLDGLAAYNEQFF. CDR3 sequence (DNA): TGCGCCAGCAGCTTGGATGGACTAGCGGCCTACAATGAGCAGTTCTTC.